Listed below are T cell receptor beta chains from one sample, sequenced in a study of naive and memory T cell subsets. TCRdb used MiXCR to reprocess the UMI-ligation and nested PCR reads, holding one entry per CDR3 protein. The sample has under 150,000 distinct CDR3 sequences, approximately 20% seen once. What was sequenced was naive CD8+ T cells from blood. The receptors come from a human donor in good health. The CDR3 runs from the conserved cysteine through the conserved F or W. The order of the fields is J gene, clone size, D gene, V gene, CDR3 DNA, CDR3 protein. D genes are given only for firm matches. Some rows have no size entry. The others give once, few or many, or a class for an expanded clone.

TRBJ2-2,few,NA,TRBV2,TGTGCCAGCAGTGCCCCAGATAACACCGGGGAGCTGTTTTTT,CASSAPDNTGELFF
TRBJ2-7,NA,NA,TRBV28,TGTGCCAGCAGCTACCCCCGGAGCGGAGTGAGGTCCTCGAACTACGAGCAGTACTTC,CASSYPRSGVRSSNYEQYF
TRBJ2-3,NA,NA,TRBV4-1,TGCGCCAGCAGCCAAGTAGGGACTAGCACAGATACGCAGTATTTT,CASSQVGTSTDTQYF
TRBJ2-1,NA,NA,TRBV29-1,TGCAGCGTTAGGGGCGGGTCCCTCTCCTACAATGAGCAGTTCTTC,CSVRGGSLSYNEQFF
TRBJ2-1,NA,TRBD2,TRBV3-1,TGTGCCAGCAGCCAACTAGCGGGTGAGCAGTTCTTC,CASSQLAGEQFF
TRBJ1-5,NA,TRBD1,TRBV13,TGTGCCAGCAGCAAGACAGGGGGTGGGCAGCCCCAGCATTTT,CASSKTGGGQPQHF
TRBJ2-5,few,NA,TRBV15,TGTGCCACCAGCAGGGACCAGGAGACCCAGTACTTC,CATSRDQETQYF
TRBJ2-2,few,NA,TRBV11-2,TGTGCCAGCAGCTTAAGGGGAATTTACACCGGGGAGCTGTTTTTT,CASSLRGIYTGELFF
TRBJ1-3,NA,NA,TRBV12-3/TRBV12-4,TGTGCCAGCACCCCGGGGATAGTTGGAAACACCTTATATTTT,CASTPGIVGNTLYF
TRBJ2-1,NA,NA,TRBV29-1,TGCAGCGTTGCGGTGAGCTCCTACAATGAGCAGTTCTTC,CSVAVSSYNEQFF
TRBJ1-5,NA,NA,TRBV15,TGTGCCACCCAGGGACGGTTAAATCAGCCCCAGCATTTT,CATQGRLNQPQHF
TRBJ2-1,NA,TRBD2,TRBV5-6,TGTGCCAGCAGCTTCCTAGCGGAGACCTACAATGAGCAGTTCTTC,CASSFLAETYNEQFF
TRBJ2-1,NA,NA,TRBV28,TGTGCCAGCAGTTTCGACTCTTCCTACAATGAGCAGTTCTTC,CASSFDSSYNEQFF
TRBJ1-5,NA,NA,TRBV19,TGTGCCAGTAGTCCCCAGGACGGGAATCAGCCCCAGCATTTT,CASSPQDGNQPQHF
TRBJ2-7,NA,NA,TRBV11-2,TGTGCCAGCAGCTTAGTAGGCCCAGCCTACGAGCAGTACTTC,CASSLVGPAYEQYF
TRBJ2-7,NA,NA,TRBV4-1,TGCGCCAGCAGCCACGAAACTGACGGATACGAGCAGTACTTC,CASSHETDGYEQYF
TRBJ2-5,NA,NA,TRBV5-6,TGTGCCAGCAGCCTAAGACAGCCAGAGACCCAGTACTTC,CASSLRQPETQYF
TRBJ2-7,few,TRBD2,TRBV29-1,TGCAGCGTTTGGGGACTAGCGGACTCCTACGAGCAGTACTTC,CSVWGLADSYEQYF
TRBJ2-7,NA,TRBD2,TRBV6-2/TRBV6-3,TGTGCCAGCAGTTTACCACAGCGGGAGAACTACGAGCAGTACTTC,CASSLPQRENYEQYF
TRBJ2-3,NA,TRBD2,TRBV4-1,TGCGCCAGCAGCCCGCATGGACTAGCGGGAGAGTCAGATACGCAGTATTTT,CASSPHGLAGESDTQYF
TRBJ2-7,NA,TRBD1,TRBV9,TGTGCCAGCAGCGTCGGTGGGACAGGGGGCACCTACGAGCAGTACTTC,CASSVGGTGGTYEQYF
TRBJ2-1,few,NA,TRBV7-2,TGTGCCAGCAGCTTAGCGAGTTTTGGACAGCGGGACAATGAGCAGTTCTTC,CASSLASFGQRDNEQFF
TRBJ2-1,NA,NA,TRBV12-3/TRBV12-4,TGTGCCAGCAGTTTTGCGGTAGGCAGCTATGAGCAGTTCTTC,CASSFAVGSYEQFF
TRBJ1-1,few,NA,TRBV9,TGTGCCAGCAGCATCGCCGGGACGGCGGGTTCTGAAGCTTTCTTT,CASSIAGTAGSEAFF
TRBJ2-7,many,TRBD2,TRBV27,TGTGCCAGCAGTTTGGAAGGGACTAGCGGGGGGTACGAGCAGTACTTC,CASSLEGTSGGYEQYF
TRBJ2-1,NA,NA,TRBV7-8,TGTGCCAGCAGCCTTCTGATAGGACGGTACAATGAGCAGTTCTTC,CASSLLIGRYNEQFF
TRBJ1-2,NA,NA,TRBV27,TGTGCCAGCAGTTTATCGGTGAGGGGTTTTGGCTACACCTTC,CASSLSVRGFGYTF
TRBJ1-1,NA,NA,TRBV10-3,TGTGCCATCAGTGAGTTCGGTCTTGAAGCTTTCTTT,CAISEFGLEAFF
TRBJ2-5,NA,TRBD2,TRBV25-1,TGTGCCAGCAGTGTTTGGGAGGGCCAAGAGACCCAGTACTTC,CASSVWEGQETQYF
TRBJ1-2,NA,TRBD1,TRBV12-3/TRBV12-4,TGTGCCAGCAGTTTTTCCCCGGGACAGGGAGCCCTCTATGGCTACACCTTC,CASSFSPGQGALYGYTF